The subject of this entry is one TCR beta chain. Its antigen is unknown. The sample comes from a study of shared clonotypes between healthy human individuals. It was at deep level that the assay was run. Approximately 200 ng DNA, approximately 31,000 T cell genomes, went into each sorted-subset replicate PCR. Clones were read by immunoSEQ multiplex PCR, and TCRdb kept only the in-frame ones, dropping some. Of about 1.5 million clones in the sample, over 95% were seen once. CDR1 and CDR2 from the germline V gene are MNHEY and SMNVEV (reference sequence). The CDR3 extends over 15 amino acids. V lost 3 bases, J lost 8 bases, and 17 bases lay in between. The study, taken as a whole, reports: Sequencing depth was a factor that was expected to affect clonotype sharing among donors. Relative to their counterparts shared across all four donors, non-shared clonotypes exhibited diminished generation probabilities.

The source of this sequence is a man between 25 and 39 years old in good health. V and J are TRBV27 and TRBJ2-1; D is perhaps TRBD1 or TRBD2 (5 bases each). The sample was naive CD4+ T cells sorted from blood. Subset in this sample: CD45RA+ positively selected. Here the CDR3 reads CASSFAPALGDEQFF. The CDR3 DNA reads as TGTGCCAGCAGTTTCGCTCCGGCCTTGGGGGATGAGCAGTTCTTC.